A selection of T cell receptor beta chains follows, all from one sample in a study of cytomegalovirus exposure and HLA in healthy donors. This table comes from immunoSEQ multiplex PCR, and its TCRdb copy is limited to in-frame clones, with some not included. The sample yields around 110,000 clones, approximately 80% seen once. Source material: PBMCs. The source is a man between 25 and 39 years old in good health and CMV-seropositive. Both conserved end residues are part of each CDR3. D genes are given only for firm matches. Expanded clones get a size class; other rows say once, few or many, or leave the size out.

length: 13
V: TRBV11-3
size: NA
D: NA
J: TRBJ2-7
CDR3: CASSLGQYYEQYF
DNA: TGTGCCAGCAGCTTGGGGCAGTACTACGAGCAGTACTTC

length: 17
V: TRBV28
size: NA
D: TRBD1
J: TRBJ1-6
CDR3: CASSWGQGWSYNSPLHF
DNA: TGTGCCAGCAGTTGGGGACAGGGCTGGTCCTATAATTCACCCCTCCACTTT

length: 14
V: TRBV10-1
size: once
D: NA
J: TRBJ1-5
CDR3: CASSGRLLNQPQHF
DNA: TGCGCCAGCAGTGGCAGGCTTCTAAATCAGCCCCAGCATTTT

length: 14
V: TRBV28
size: few
D: TRBD2
J: TRBJ2-7
CDR3: CASSLIAGDYEQYF
DNA: TGTGCCAGCAGTTTAATAGCGGGGGACTACGAGCAGTACTTC

length: 16
V: TRBV10-3
size: once
D: NA
J: TRBJ1-2
CDR3: CAISDSLAAGPMGYTF
DNA: TGTGCCATCAGTGACTCTCTTGCAGCAGGGCCAATGGGGTACACCTTC

length: 13
V: TRBV11-2
size: NA
D: NA
J: TRBJ1-6
CDR3: CASRRWRDSPLHF
DNA: TGTGCCAGCAGGAGATGGCGGGATTCACCCCTCCACTTT

length: 16
V: TRBV15
size: NA
D: NA
J: TRBJ2-7
CDR3: CATSRPDTMQSYEQYF
DNA: TGTGCCACCAGCAGACCCGACACGATGCAGTCCTACGAGCAGTACTTC

length: 13
V: TRBV7-3
size: NA
D: NA
J: TRBJ2-5
CDR3: CASSFSRQETQYF
DNA: TGTGCCAGCAGCTTTTCTCGCCAAGAGACCCAGTACTTC

length: 15
V: TRBV5-1
size: NA
D: TRBD2
J: TRBJ2-3
CDR3: CASSLELAGTDTQYF
DNA: TGCGCCAGCAGCTTGGAACTAGCGGGCACAGATACGCAGTATTTT

length: 16
V: TRBV4-3
size: once
D: NA
J: TRBJ2-7
CDR3: CASSQGYRGGFHEQYF
DNA: TGCGCCAGCAGCCAAGGTTACAGGGGAGGTTTCCACGAGCAGTACTTC